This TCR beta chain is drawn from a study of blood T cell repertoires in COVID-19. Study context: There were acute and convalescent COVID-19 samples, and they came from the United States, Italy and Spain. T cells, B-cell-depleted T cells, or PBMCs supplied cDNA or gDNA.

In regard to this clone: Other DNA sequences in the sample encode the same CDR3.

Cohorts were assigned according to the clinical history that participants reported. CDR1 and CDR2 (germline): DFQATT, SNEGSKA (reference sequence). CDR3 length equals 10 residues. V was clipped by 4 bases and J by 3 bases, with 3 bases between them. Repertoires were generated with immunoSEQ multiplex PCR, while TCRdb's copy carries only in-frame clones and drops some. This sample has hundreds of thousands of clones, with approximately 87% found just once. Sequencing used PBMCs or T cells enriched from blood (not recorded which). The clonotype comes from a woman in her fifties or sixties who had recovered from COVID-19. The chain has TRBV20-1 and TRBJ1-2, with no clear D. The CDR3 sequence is CSATDYGYTF. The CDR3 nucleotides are TGCAGTGCTACCGACTATGGCTACACCTTC.